Described below is a single TCR beta chain sequence and its context. This entry is derived from a study of blood T cell repertoires in COVID-19. The CDR3 runs 16 residues. TCRdb keeps only in-frame clones here, not all; method: immunoSEQ multiplex PCR. Of over 200,000 clones in the sample, less than 90% were seen once. What was sequenced was peripheral blood. This clonotype was obtained from an elderly woman with active or convalescent COVID-19. V is TRBV21-1 and J is TRBJ1-1. TRBV21-1 is deemed a pseudogene. CDR3 loop: CASSNTLGDLNTEAFF. The CDR3 nucleotides read TGTGCCAGCAGCAATACCCTGGGGGACTTGAACACTGAAGCTTTCTTT.